This record covers a single T cell receptor beta chain. From germline, CDR1 is SGHRS and CDR2 YFSETQ. Trimming removed 5 bases at V and 0 bases at J, with 17 bases between. The CDR3 is made up of 17 amino acids. The data were taken from a study of technical replicates of blood from a few donors. Sequenced by immunoSEQ multiplex PCR; TCRdb stores in-frame clones only, minus some. This table has 80,000 or so clones, about 94% appearing once. The V call is TRBV5-1, the J call TRBJ2-2; tentatively, D is TRBD2 (6 bases). Material: T cells isolated from PBMCs. The source is a human donor in good health. The CDR3 sequence: CASSFLTGTANTGELFF. The CDR3 DNA reads TGCGCCAGCAGTTTTCTCACCGGGACTGCGAACACCGGGGAGCTGTTTTTT.